This TCR beta chain was identified during a study of radiotherapy plus CTLA-4 blockade in lung cancer listed by TCRdb under 2018. At the level of the whole study: Among the enrolled patients, under 20% had an objective response, and approximately 33% reached disease control. The full study reports these points: After treatment with radiotherapy and ipilimumab, TCR clones that originated in tumors expanded in peripheral blood. Early dynamic changes in blood T cell clones, together with increased serum interferon-beta after radiation, were reported as the strongest predictors of response.

As to this clone: Its cognate antigen has yet to be identified. No much larger clonotype is one base removed from it; base qualities were not supplied.

Trimmed from V: 1 base; trimmed from J: 8 bases; junction bases lacking a gene match: 7. CDR1 is given as LGHNA and CDR2 as YSLEER, both from the germline V gene. From the cysteine up to the phenylalanine, the CDR3 has a length of 15 residues. The read is trimmed to its CDR3 DNA, 45 bases read in frame from base 1. The study tested focal radiation therapy combined with CTLA-4 blockade (ipilimumab) in patients with chemo-refractory metastatic non-small-cell lung cancer. Library preparation was by the immunoSEQ multiplex PCR assay. The source is immuneACCESS, and TCRdb retained only in-frame sequences with V and J called. Part of the clones is not carried over; for the studies checked, unresolved V genes explain less than half of this, and the remainder is unexplained. The sample records roughly 78,000 clones, 78% of which are singletons. The top ten clonotypes cover around 7% of the sample.

The TCR originated in a human donor with non-small cell lung cancer who had a complete response to radiotherapy plus ipilimumab. In this chain, TRBV4-3 is recombined with TRBJ1-4; 7 of the junction bases match TRBD1. The sequencing used peripheral blood, collected from a patient treated with radiotherapy plus ipilimumab. The DNA is TGCGCCAGCAGCCAAGGCTCCCAGGGGGGAGAAAAACTGTTTTTT. It translates to CASSQGSQGGEKLFF.